These 18 T cell receptor beta chains came from one sample sequenced in a study of shared clonotypes between healthy human individuals. Sequencing used immunoSEQ multiplex PCR; TCRdb keeps in-frame clones, though not all of them. The sample contains approximately 1,500,000 clones, roughly 96% of which appear only once. The specimen was naive CD4+ T cells sorted from blood. Subset specified: CD45RA+ positively selected. The receptors were sampled from a man younger than 40 in good health.

This sequence joins TRBV10-3 and TRBJ2-3, with TRBD2 identical over 8 bases. The germline V gene has CDR1 ENHRY and CDR2 SYGVKD. The CDR3 extends over 15 amino acids. V was clipped by 8 bases and J by 2 bases; unmatched bases: 9. The CDR3 loop reads CAILSSGRPTDTQYF. As DNA, the CDR3 is TGTGCCATCTTATCTAGCGGGCGGCCCACAGATACGCAGTATTTT.

This chain uses TRBV10-2 with TRBJ2-1; TRBD2 aligns across 8 bases. This CDR3 comprises 13 residues. The germline gives CDR1 WSHSY, CDR2 SAAADI. J was trimmed by 8 bases and V by 7 bases; bases with no gene match: 7. CDR3 region: CASKSGSLDEQFF. The CDR3 DNA follows: TGCGCCAGCAAAAGCGGGAGTTTAGATGAGCAGTTCTTC.

The chain employs TRBV7-8 and TRBJ2-5, with 10 bases matching TRBD1. The CDR3 covers 20 residues. The germline V gene encodes CDR1 SGHVS and CDR2 FQNEAQ. Trimming took 5 bases from V and 7 from J; bases not matched to a gene: 25. CDR3 coding DNA: TGTGCCAGCAGCCCGTATCCGGGACAGGGGTACTCGATGACGGGATGGACCCAGTACTTC. This sequence encodes CASSPYPGQGYSMTGWTQYF. The full variable domain, its missing parts supplied by reference TRBV7-8 and TRBJ2-5, is GAGVSQSPRYKVAKRGQDVALRCDPISGHVSLFWYQQALGQGPEFLTYFQNEAQLDKSGLPSDRFFAERPEGSVSTLKIQRTQQEDSAVYLCASSPYPGQGYSMTGWTQYFGPGTRLLVL.

This rearrangement joins TRBV10-3 to TRBJ2-1; D might be TRBD2 (6 bases). The V gene lost 11 bases and the J gene lost 7 bases, with 18 bases spanning the gap. The CDR3 runs to 13 residues. Germline values: CDR1 ENHRY, CDR2 SYGVKD. CDR3 bases: TGTGCCGCTGGGCGCGGAGGGGAGAATGAGCAGTTCTTC. The encoded protein is CAAGRGGENEQFF.

The gene calls are TRBV6-6 and TRBJ2-1; a possible D gene is TRBD1 (6 bases). Germline V CDR1 and CDR2: MNHNY, SVGAGI (reference sequence). V dropped 5 bases and J dropped 2 bases, with 13 bases sitting between them. CDR3 size: 15 residues. CDR3 amino acids: CASSTQQGAYNEQFF. DNA for the CDR3: TGTGCCAGCAGTACTCAACAGGGAGCCTACAATGAGCAGTTCTTC.

The chain carries TRBV18 and TRBJ2-7, with D perhaps TRBD2 (5 bases). V gave up 1 base and J gave up 7 bases, with 17 bases separating them. Germline-derived CDR1 and CDR2 are KGHSH and LQKENI. The CDR3 totals 15 residues. This chain's CDR3 is CASSPLYQTTGEQYF. CDR3 in DNA: TGTGCCAGCTCACCACTTTATCAAACGACGGGGGAGCAGTACTTC.

The genes are TRBV2 and TRBJ1-2; D gene ambiguous. The CDR3 has 13 residues. Germline CDR1 and CDR2: SNHLY and FYNNEI. The germline V and J ends were trimmed by 3 bases and 4 bases, with 9 bases remaining between them. The CDR3 nucleotides are TGTGCCAGCAGTGAGGAACACCCCTATGGCTACACCTTC. This translates into CASSEEHPYGYTF. Full variable domain (remainder filled in from reference TRBV2 and TRBJ1-2): EPEVTQTPSHQVTQMGQEVILRCVPISNHLYFYWYRQILGQKVEFLVSFYNNEISEKSEIFDDQFSVERPDGSNFTLKIRSTKLEDSAMYFCASSEEHPYGYTFGSGTRLTVV.

As for this clone: Different DNA sequences within this sample yield the same CDR3. J is TRBJ2-7 and V is TRBV7-8; D may correspond to TRBD1 or TRBD2 (5 bases each). V lost 5 bases, J lost 2 bases, and 10 bases lay in between. The V gene's germline CDR1 is SGHVS and CDR2 FQNEAQ. This CDR3 has 13 residues. The CDR3 here is CASSRDGTYEQYF. The CDR3 nucleotides read TGTGCCAGCAGCAGGGACGGAACCTACGAGCAGTACTTC.

The chain is built from TRBV7-7 and TRBJ2-5, with D perhaps TRBD1 (7 bases). The CDR3 sequence is 16 residues long. V lost 5 bases and J 2 bases, leaving 18 bases between the germline ends. Germline V CDR1 and CDR2: SSHAT, FNYEAQ (reference sequence). Written as DNA, the CDR3 is TGTGCCAGCAGCGGTCCAGGGGGGTTAGCGCAAGAGACCCAGTACTTC. This translates into CASSGPGGLAQETQYF.

The J gene is TRBJ2-1, the V gene TRBV28; D is uncertain. V was cut by 4 bases and J by 9 bases, with 7 bases left in between. This CDR3 has 11 residues. Germline lookup yields CDR1 MDHEN and CDR2 SYDVKM. The CDR3 is CASSYGVEQFF. In DNA, the CDR3 is TGTGCCAGCAGTTATGGGGTTGAGCAGTTCTTC.

The chain joins TRBV27 to TRBJ1-1; 7 nucleotides match TRBD1. With V trimmed by 6 bases and J by 6 bases, 7 bases remained unmatched. This CDR3 region has 13 residues. CDR1 is MNHEY, CDR2 SMNVEV, per germline (reference sequence). The CDR3 coding sequence is TGTGCCAGCAGGCCCACAGGGGACCCTGAAGCTTTCTTT. It yields the protein CASRPTGDPEAFF.

J is TRBJ2-1 and V is TRBV11-2; D uncertain. CDR1 and CDR2 (germline): SGHAT, FQNNGV. The CDR3 runs 18 residues. Trimming removed 1 base at V and 0 bases at J, with 16 bases between. CDR3 DNA: TGTGCCAGCAGCTTAGTAAAGGTCCAACGGAGCTCCTACAATGAGCAGTTCTTC. This gives the protein CASSLVKVQRSSYNEQFF.

The CDR3 loop reads CASSWTSSGGETQYF. The CDR3 bases are TGCGCCAGCAGCTGGACCTCTAGCGGCGGAGAGACCCAGTACTTC. The rearrangement links TRBV5-1 to TRBJ2-5; 7 bases map to TRBD2. This CDR3 comprises 15 residues. Losses at the gene ends were 3 bases for V and 4 bases for J; bases not matched to a gene: 9. Germline-derived CDR1 and CDR2 are SGHRS and YFSETQ. Drawing the rest from reference TRBV5-1 and TRBJ2-5, the complete variable domain is KAGVTQTPRYLIKTRGQQVTLSCSPISGHRSVSWYQQTPGQGLQFLFEYFSETQRNKGNFPGRFSGRQFSNSRSEMNVSTLELGDSALYLCASSWTSSGGETQYFGPGTRLLVL.

This chain joins TRBV19 and TRBJ2-2; no clear D gene. Per the germline V gene, CDR1 is LNHDA and CDR2 is SQIVND (reference sequence). V shed 2 bases and J shed 4 bases, with 8 bases lying between them. CDR3 length equals 14 residues. The CDR3 nucleotides read TGTGCCAGTAGTATACCCCGCGGCACCGGGGAGCTGTTTTTT. It yields the protein CASSIPRGTGELFF.

The chain employs TRBV7-3 and TRBJ2-5; 7 nucleotides line up with TRBD1. This CDR3 has 13 residues. Germline V gene data show CDR1 as SGHTA and CDR2 as FQGTGA. V lost 5 bases and J lost 2; bases outside the gene matches: 2. The CDR3 region is CASSRQGQETQYF. CDR3 DNA sequence: TGTGCCAGCAGCAGACAGGGTCAAGAGACCCAGTACTTC.

This rearrangement joins TRBV29-1 to TRBJ1-1, with TRBD1 as a possible D gene (5 bases). Germline V gene sequence: CDR1 SQVTM, CDR2 ANQGSEA. V lost 7 bases and J lost 0, with 15 bases in between. The length of the CDR3 is 14 residues. CDR3 bases: TGCAGCGGTGCCGTCGGGGCGATGAACACTGAAGCTTTCTTT. Amino acids: CSGAVGAMNTEAFF.

The V call is TRBV19, the J call TRBJ2-5; TRBD2 agrees at 7 bases. The trim removed 3 bases at V and 9 bases at J, leaving 10 bases unmatched. CDR1 and CDR2 from the germline V gene are LNHDA and SQIVND (reference sequence). The CDR3 length is 14 residues. CDR3 in amino acids: CASSIGGGRGSQYF. The CDR3 DNA sequence: TGTGCCAGTAGTATCGGCGGCGGGAGAGGGTCCCAGTACTTC.

As for this clone: Other DNA sequences within the sample encode an identical CDR3. The rearrangement joins TRBV28 to TRBJ2-7, with D unresolved. Germline V gene data show CDR1 as MDHEN and CDR2 as SYDVKM. The V gene lost 7 bases and the J gene lost 2 bases, with 6 bases spanning the gap. CDR3 length: 11 residues. CDR3 in amino acids: CASIGAYEQYF. The CDR3 DNA follows: TGTGCCAGCATTGGTGCCTACGAGCAGTACTTC.